Below, 14 T cell receptor beta chains from the same sample are listed, as sequenced in a study of blood T cells in healthy people across ages. A second PCR, run for about 7 to 11 cycles, used a sample-barcoded 5' primer plus a J-beta primer mix. TCRdb independently ran MiXCR on the 5' RACE reads; one entry per CDR3 protein. The sample lists around 1,100,000 distinct CDR3 sequences; more than 30% were seen once. The material sequenced was blood. All receptors derive from a man between 18 and 35 years old in good health.

V usage is TRBV29-1 and J usage is TRBJ2-4; no clear D. The DNA end lines up better with TRBJ2-7; the J call may be wrong. Germline V gives CDR1 SQVTM, CDR2 ANQGSEA. The CDR3 runs 11 residues. In DNA, the CDR3 is TGCAGCGTTGAAGACTATTACGAGCAGTACTTC. Encoded protein: CSVEDYYEQYF.

The gene calls are TRBV4-3 and TRBJ2-4; the match to TRBD1 covers 9 bases. Germline assignment: CDR1 LGHNA and CDR2 YSLEER. The V gene end was trimmed by 3 bases and the J gene end by 1 base; junction bases not matched to a gene: 7. This CDR3 is built from 17 residues. CDR3 sequence reads: CASSQSLGTGAKNIQYF. The DNA for the CDR3 is TGCGCCAGCAGCCAGTCGTTGGGGACAGGGGCCAAAAACATTCAGTACTTC.

As concerns this clonotype: This could be a read error, since a much larger clone is one nucleotide away. CDR3 DNA sequence: TGCGCCAGCAGCCCCCCGCCTAGCGGAAGCACAGATACGCAGTATTTT. It translates to CASSPPPSGSTDTQYF. The rearrangement uses TRBV5-1 and TRBJ2-3; 7 positions match TRBD2. The CDR3 runs 16 residues. Germline assignment: CDR1 SGHRS and CDR2 YFSETQ. The trim removed 4 bases at V and 0 bases at J, leaving 8 bases unmatched. Supplemented by reference TRBV5-1 and TRBJ2-3, the full variable domain reads KAGVTQTPRYLIKTRGQQVTLSCSPISGHRSVSWYQQTPGQGLQFLFEYFSETQRNKGNFPGRFSGRQFSNSRSEMNVSTLELGDSALYLCASSPPPSGSTDTQYFGPGTRLTVL.

The chain links TRBV3-1 to TRBJ2-7; D is uncertain. The J call may be wrong; the DNA end is better matched by TRBJ2-4. Per the germline V gene, CDR1 is LGHDT and CDR2 is YNNKEL (reference sequence). The CDR3 consists of 15 residues. In DNA, the CDR3 is TGTGCCAGCAGAAATACCTTGGATCCTCAAAACATTCAGTACTTC. Its protein is CASRNTLDPQNIQYF.

This clonotype has a handful of counts. A much larger clone sits a single nucleotide away, making a read error possible. The V call is TRBV7-9, the J call TRBJ2-3, with D possibly matching TRBD2 (6 bases). CDR3 length equals 14 residues. Germline CDR1 is SEHNR and CDR2 is FQNEAQ (reference sequence). V lost 3 bases to trimming and J lost 2 bases, with 9 bases between them. The CDR3 loop reads CASSFGGTTDTQYF. CDR3 DNA sequence: TGTGCCAGCAGCTTTGGAGGGACCACAGATACGCAGTATTTT.

This clonotype was found many times. This chain joins TRBV5-4 and TRBJ1-2, with 8 bases lining up with TRBD1. The CDR3 covers 15 residues. From germline, CDR1 is SGHNT and CDR2 YYREEE (reference sequence). The J segment lost 5 bases and the V segment lost 3 bases, leaving 9 bases of the junction unmatched. CDR3 in DNA: TGTGCCAGCAGCTATGAGACAGGGGCCGCTTATGGCTACACCTTC. Protein sequence: CASSYETGAAYGYTF.

This clonotype came up many times. V and J are TRBV13 and TRBJ2-5; maybe TRBD1 (6 bases). This CDR3 has 16 residues. V was clipped by 1 base and J by 2 bases, with 14 bases between them. Per the germline V gene, CDR1 is PRHDT and CDR2 is FYEKMQ (reference sequence). This CDR3 is CASSLAYGTPQETQYF. The CDR3, as DNA: TGTGCCAGCAGCTTAGCCTACGGGACACCACAAGAGACCCAGTACTTC.

Turning to this clonotype: Compared with germline, one end of the junction differs, possibly owing to a read error. The chain combines TRBV12-3 or TRBV12-4 with TRBJ2-3; 9 bases agree with TRBD2. The CDR3 has 15 residues. CDR3 amino acids: CASSLMRGGADAQYF. CDR3 sequence (DNA): TGTGCCAGCAGTTTAATGCGGGGGGGCGCAGATGCGCAGTATTTT.

This clonotype was recorded a few times. CDR3 loop: CASSQIGVGYGYTF. CDR3 sequence (DNA): TGCGCCAGCAGCCAAATCGGGGTTGGGTATGGCTACACCTTC. This chain joins TRBV4-3 and TRBJ1-2, with D unresolved. The CDR3 runs 14 residues. Deletions cut 2 bases from V and 5 bases from J, with 12 bases between. CDR1 LGHNA and CDR2 YSLEER come from the germline V gene.

The chain joins TRBV5-1 to TRBJ2-1, with no clear D. The DNA end lines up better with TRBJ2-7; the J call may be wrong. The CDR3 has 15 amino acids. Germline CDR1 reads SGHRS; CDR2 reads YFSETQ. The CDR3 protein is CASRSENIGYNEQYF. CDR3 nucleotides: TGCGCCAGCAGGAGTGAAAATATCGGATACAATGAGCAGTACTTC.

The chain recombines TRBV2 with TRBJ1-5; 9 nucleotides match TRBD1. CDR3 length equals 15 residues. Germline CDR1 SNHLY, CDR2 FYNNEI. V trimming: 2 bases; J trimming: 4 bases; junction bases outside the gene matches: 3. DNA for the CDR3: TGTGCCAGCAGTGAATTCGGGACAGGGAATCAGCCCCAGCATTTT. Translation gives CASSEFGTGNQPQHF.

The genes are TRBV20-1 and TRBJ2-7; weak D call: TRBD2 (5 bases). The CDR3 contains 17 residues. Germline V gene data show CDR1 as DFQATT and CDR2 as SNEGSKA (reference sequence). V was clipped by 3 bases and J by 0 bases, with 21 bases between them. The CDR3 nucleotides read TGCAGTGCTAGTCATACGGGGATCTCAGATTCCTCCTACGAGCAGTACTTC. This gives the protein CSASHTGISDSSYEQYF.

The chain has TRBV6-5 and TRBJ1-3; D is unresolved. Trimming took 6 bases from V and 0 from J, leaving 9 bases between them. The CDR3 loop spans 14 amino acids. The germline CDR1 and CDR2 sequences are MNHEY and SVGAGI. CDR3 protein: CASSRGISGNTIYF. The CDR3 region has the DNA TGTGCCAGCAGCAGAGGGATCTCTGGAAACACCATATATTTT.

This clonotype was counted at least ten times. This chain links TRBV4-2 with TRBJ2-5; the D is unclear. This CDR3 comprises 16 residues. The germline gives CDR1 LGHNA, CDR2 YNFKEQ. V lost 0 bases to trimming and J lost 0 bases, with 11 bases between them. CDR3 nucleotide sequence: TGTGCCAGCAGCCAAGAAACGGTTCAGTACCAAGAGACCCAGTACTTC. Its translation is CASSQETVQYQETQYF.